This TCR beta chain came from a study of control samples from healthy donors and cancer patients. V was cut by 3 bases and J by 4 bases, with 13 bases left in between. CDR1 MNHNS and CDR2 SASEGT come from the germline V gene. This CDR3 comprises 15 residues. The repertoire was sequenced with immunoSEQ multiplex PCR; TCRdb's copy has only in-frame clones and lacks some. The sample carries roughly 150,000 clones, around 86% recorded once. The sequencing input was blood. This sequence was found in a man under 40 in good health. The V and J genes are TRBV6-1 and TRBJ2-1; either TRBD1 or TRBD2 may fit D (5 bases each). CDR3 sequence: CASSDPSRVYNEQFF. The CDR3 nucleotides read TGTGCCAGCAGTGACCCTAGCAGGGTATACAATGAGCAGTTCTTC.